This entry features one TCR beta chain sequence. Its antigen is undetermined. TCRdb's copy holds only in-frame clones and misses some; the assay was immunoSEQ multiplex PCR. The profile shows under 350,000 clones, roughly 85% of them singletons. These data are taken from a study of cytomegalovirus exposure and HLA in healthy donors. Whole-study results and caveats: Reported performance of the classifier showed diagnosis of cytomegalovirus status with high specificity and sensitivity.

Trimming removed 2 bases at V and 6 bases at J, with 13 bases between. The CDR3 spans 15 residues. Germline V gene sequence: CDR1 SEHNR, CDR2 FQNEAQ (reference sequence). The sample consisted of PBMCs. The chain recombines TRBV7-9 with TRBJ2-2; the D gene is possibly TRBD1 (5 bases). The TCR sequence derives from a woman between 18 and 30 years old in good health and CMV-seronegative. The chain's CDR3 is CASSLRQGPAGELFF. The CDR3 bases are TGTGCCAGCAGCTTACGGCAGGGCCCGGCCGGGGAGCTGTTTTTT.